Listed below are T cell receptor beta chains from one sample, sequenced in a study of OX40 agonist ivuxolimab in advanced cancers. Profiling relied on immunoSEQ multiplex PCR, and the TCRdb table lists in-frame clones only, not all of them. This sample has fewer than 65,000 clones, with around 89% found just once. The specimen was CD4+ or CD8+ T cells sorted from blood, collected in a trial of the OX40 agonist ivuxolimab. Every receptor here comes from an adult with an advanced solid tumor such as melanoma, head and neck, liver or kidney cancer. CDR3s include the opening cysteine and the closing phenylalanine or tryptophan. A D gene is named only where the DNA matches it firmly. Expanded clones get a size class; other rows say once, few or many, or leave the size out.

clone size: .; V gene: TRBV5-1; D gene: TRBD1; J gene: TRBJ2-7; CDR3 protein: CASQLNAGTGIYEQYF; CDR3 DNA: TGCGCCAGCCAGCTTAACGCCGGGACAGGGATCTACGAGCAGTACTTC
clone size: .; V gene: TRBV18; D gene: TRBD1; J gene: TRBJ1-5; CDR3 protein: CASSLGTGQGQPQHF; CDR3 DNA: TGTGCCAGCTCACTAGGGACAGGGCAGGGGCAGCCCCAGCATTTT
clone size: .; V gene: TRBV2; D gene: .; J gene: TRBJ1-4; CDR3 protein: CASLLGEKLFF; CDR3 DNA: TGTGCCAGCCTCCTGGGTGAAAAACTGTTTTTT
clone size: .; V gene: TRBV11-2; D gene: TRBD2; J gene: TRBJ2-1; CDR3 protein: CASSPSGPYNEQFF; CDR3 DNA: TGTGCCAGCAGCCCTAGCGGGCCCTACAATGAGCAGTTCTTC
clone size: .; V gene: TRBV9; D gene: TRBD1; J gene: TRBJ1-2; CDR3 protein: CASSVGQGAQDGYTF; CDR3 DNA: TGTGCCAGCAGCGTAGGGCAGGGGGCGCAGGATGGCTACACCTTC
clone size: .; V gene: TRBV18; D gene: TRBD2; J gene: TRBJ2-5; CDR3 protein: CASSSRTSGLETQYF; CDR3 DNA: TGTGCCAGCTCATCCCGGACTAGCGGGTTGGAGACCCAGTACTTC
clone size: .; V gene: TRBV7-2; D gene: TRBD2; J gene: TRBJ2-5; CDR3 protein: CASSPVAGAGGLETQYF; CDR3 DNA: TGTGCCAGCAGCCCGGTGGCGGGAGCGGGGGGGCTTGAGACCCAGTACTTC
clone size: .; V gene: TRBV11-1; D gene: TRBD1; J gene: TRBJ2-3; CDR3 protein: CASSVGQGLQDTQYF; CDR3 DNA: TGTGCCAGCAGCGTGGGACAGGGGCTACAAGATACGCAGTATTTT
clone size: .; V gene: TRBV7-9; D gene: .; J gene: TRBJ1-1; CDR3 protein: CASSFEGEGTEAFF; CDR3 DNA: TGTGCCAGCAGCTTTGAAGGAGAGGGAACTGAAGCTTTCTTT
clone size: once; V gene: TRBV5-4; D gene: .; J gene: TRBJ2-3; CDR3 protein: CASSFPGASTDTQYF; CDR3 DNA: TGTGCCAGCAGCTTCCCTGGGGCAAGCACAGATACGCAGTATTTT
clone size: .; V gene: TRBV11-2; D gene: .; J gene: TRBJ2-7; CDR3 protein: CASSLRVGEQYF; CDR3 DNA: TGTGCCAGCAGCTTAAGGGTCGGCGAGCAGTACTTC
clone size: .; V gene: TRBV5-1; D gene: .; J gene: TRBJ2-2; CDR3 protein: CASSLWGSSNTGELFF; CDR3 DNA: TGCGCCAGCAGCTTGTGGGGCAGCTCGAACACCGGGGAGCTGTTTTTT
clone size: .; V gene: TRBV14; D gene: TRBD2; J gene: TRBJ2-1; CDR3 protein: CASSRLAGGYNEQFF; CDR3 DNA: TGTGCCAGCAGCCGTCTAGCGGGGGGCTACAATGAGCAGTTCTTC
clone size: .; V gene: TRBV27; D gene: .; J gene: TRBJ1-5; CDR3 protein: CASSSRNQPQHF; CDR3 DNA: TGTGCCAGCAGTTCTCGCAATCAGCCCCAGCATTTT
clone size: .; V gene: TRBV19; D gene: .; J gene: TRBJ2-3; CDR3 protein: CASSGYYTDTQYF; CDR3 DNA: TGTGCCAGTAGTGGATACTACACAGATACGCAGTATTTT
clone size: .; V gene: TRBV27; D gene: .; J gene: TRBJ2-1; CDR3 protein: CASSFFARGLNEQFF; CDR3 DNA: TGTGCCAGCAGTTTCTTCGCCAGGGGTCTTAATGAGCAGTTCTTC
clone size: .; V gene: TRBV27; D gene: TRBD1; J gene: TRBJ1-3; CDR3 protein: CASSPDRGPGNTIYF; CDR3 DNA: TGTGCCAGCAGCCCCGACAGGGGACCTGGAAACACCATATATTTT
clone size: few; V gene: TRBV2; D gene: .; J gene: TRBJ2-2; CDR3 protein: CASSAEGTGELFF; CDR3 DNA: TGTGCCAGCAGTGCAGAGGGGACCGGGGAGCTGTTTTTT